This TCR beta chain was observed in a study of blood T cell repertoires in COVID-19. Study overall: Whether acute or convalescent, the COVID-19 samples came from the United States, Italy and Spain. Sample material is recorded as cDNA or gDNA derived from T cells, B-cell-depleted T cells, or PBMCs.

Some clones are missing from TCRdb's copy, which holds only in-frame ones; the method was immunoSEQ multiplex PCR. The sample holds 65,000 to 90,000 clones; approximately 78% are singletons and the top ten take 8.5% to 12%. The CDR3 sequence is 14 residues long. Per germline, CDR1 MNHEY and CDR2 SVGEGT. V was shortened by 2 bases and J by 8 bases, with 10 bases between the two germline ends. This sequence originates from a man aged 60 to 69 with acute or convalescent COVID-19. V usage is TRBV6-2 or TRBV6-3 and J usage is TRBJ1-6; D gene ambiguous. The sample consisted of peripheral blood. The CDR3 region has the DNA TGTGCCAGCAGTTACGCCAGGTGGGATTCACCCCTCCACTTT. This translates into CASSYARWDSPLHF.